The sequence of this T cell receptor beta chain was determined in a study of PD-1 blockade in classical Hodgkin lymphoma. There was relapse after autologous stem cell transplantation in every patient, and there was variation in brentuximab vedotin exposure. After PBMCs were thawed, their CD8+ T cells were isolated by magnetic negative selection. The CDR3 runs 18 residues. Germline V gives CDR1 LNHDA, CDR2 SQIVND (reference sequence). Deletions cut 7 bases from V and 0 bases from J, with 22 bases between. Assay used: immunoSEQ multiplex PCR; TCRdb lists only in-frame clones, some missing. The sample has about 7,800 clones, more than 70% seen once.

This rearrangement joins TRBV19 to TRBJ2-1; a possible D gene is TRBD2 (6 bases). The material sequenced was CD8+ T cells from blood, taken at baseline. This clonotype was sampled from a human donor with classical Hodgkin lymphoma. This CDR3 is CASTPWWERASSYNEQFF. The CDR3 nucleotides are TGTGCCAGTACCCCCTGGTGGGAGCGGGCCAGCTCCTACAATGAGCAGTTCTTC.